Listed below are T cell receptor beta chains from one sample, sequenced in a study of blood T cell repertoires in COVID-19. Data came from immunoSEQ multiplex PCR; TCRdb stores just in-frame clones and leaves some out. The data show more than 130,000 clones, about 86% seen once. Sequenced input: peripheral blood. The receptor set was obtained from a woman aged 40 to 49 with acute or convalescent COVID-19. The CDR3 runs from the conserved cysteine through the conserved F or W. The D gene is left open where the match is weak. Expanded clones are given a class, and other clones once, few, many or no size at all.

cdr3_length,d_call,clone_size,v_call,j_call,cdr3_aa,cdr3_nt
16,.,.,TRBV11-2,TRBJ2-2,CASSLSGDGRTGELFF,TGTGCCAGCAGCCTGTCGGGAGACGGTAGGACCGGGGAGCTGTTTTTT
14,.,.,TRBV19,TRBJ2-3,CASSIEASQDTQYF,TGTGCCAGTAGTATAGAAGCGTCACAAGATACGCAGTATTTT
15,.,.,TRBV30,TRBJ1-1,CASGASDLLGTEAFF,TGTGCCTCTGGAGCCTCAGATTTACTCGGCACTGAAGCTTTCTTT
14,TRBD1,once,TRBV28,TRBJ1-4,CASSRQGSVEKLFF,TGTGCCAGCAGTCGACAGGGGTCTGTTGAAAAACTGTTTTTT
14,TRBD1,.,TRBV10-3,TRBJ1-1,CAISVFTGGTEAFF,TGTGCCATCAGTGTTTTTACAGGGGGCACTGAAGCTTTCTTT
13,.,.,TRBV4-1,TRBJ1-3,CASSQIIGNTIYF,TGCGCCAGCAGCCAAATAATCGGAAACACCATATATTTT
18,.,.,TRBV2,TRBJ2-7,CASSERTTRSPGYYEQYF,TGTGCCAGCAGTGAACGGACTACCCGCTCCCCCGGTTACTACGAGCAGTACTTC
13,.,once,TRBV30,TRBJ2-3,CAWSVRVGDTQYF,TGTGCCTGGAGTGTACGGGTCGGAGATACGCAGTATTTT
14,TRBD1,.,TRBV27,TRBJ2-7,CASSLGGQYYEQYF,TGTGCCAGCAGTCTAGGGGGACAGTACTACGAGCAGTACTTC
15,.,.,TRBV5-1,TRBJ1-6,CASSLDGGENSPLHF,TGCGCCAGCAGCTTGGATGGGGGCGAGAATTCACCCCTCCACTTT
15,.,.,TRBV5-6,TRBJ1-1,CASSLVWGRDTEAFF,TGTGCCAGCAGCTTGGTATGGGGGCGGGACACTGAAGCTTTCTTT
14,TRBD1,.,TRBV7-8,TRBJ1-2,CASSTRTGWDGYTF,TGTGCCAGCAGCACCCGGACAGGTTGGGATGGCTACACCTTC
15,TRBD2,.,TRBV4-3,TRBJ2-5,CASSQGLAGLETQYF,TGCGCCAGCAGCCAGGGACTAGCGGGACTAGAGACCCAGTACTTC
15,.,.,TRBV14,TRBJ1-6,CASSLREGARSPLHF,TGTGCCAGCAGCCTCCGCGAAGGGGCGCGATCACCCCTCCACTTT